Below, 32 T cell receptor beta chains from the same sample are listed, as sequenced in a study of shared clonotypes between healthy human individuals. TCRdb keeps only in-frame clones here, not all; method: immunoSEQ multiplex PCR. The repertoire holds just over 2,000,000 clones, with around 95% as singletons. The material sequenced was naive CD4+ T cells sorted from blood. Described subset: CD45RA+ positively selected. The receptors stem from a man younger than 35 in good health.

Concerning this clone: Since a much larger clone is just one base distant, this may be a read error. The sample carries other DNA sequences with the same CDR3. The CDR3 region is CASSSPYEQYF. CDR3 coding DNA: TGTGCCAGCAGTTCTCCCTACGAGCAGTACTTC. V and J are TRBV28 and TRBJ2-7, with D hard to call. The CDR3 totals 11 residues. CDR1 is MDHEN and CDR2 is SYDVKM in the germline V gene. Trimming took 4 bases from V and 2 from J, leaving 3 bases between them.

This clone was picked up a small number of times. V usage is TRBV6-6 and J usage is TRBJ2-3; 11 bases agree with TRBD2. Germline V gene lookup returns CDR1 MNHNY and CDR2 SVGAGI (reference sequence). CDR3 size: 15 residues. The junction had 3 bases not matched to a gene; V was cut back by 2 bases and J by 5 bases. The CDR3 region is CASSYQGLAVDTQYF. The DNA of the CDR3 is TGTGCCAGCAGTTACCAGGGACTAGCGGTAGATACGCAGTATTTT.

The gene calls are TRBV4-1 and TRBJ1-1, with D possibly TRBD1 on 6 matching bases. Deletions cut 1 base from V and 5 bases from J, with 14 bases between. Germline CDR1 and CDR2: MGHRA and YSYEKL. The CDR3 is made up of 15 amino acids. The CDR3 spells CASSQVGGRRTEAFF. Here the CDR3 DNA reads TGCGCCAGCAGCCAAGTAGGGGGGCGAAGGACTGAAGCTTTCTTT.

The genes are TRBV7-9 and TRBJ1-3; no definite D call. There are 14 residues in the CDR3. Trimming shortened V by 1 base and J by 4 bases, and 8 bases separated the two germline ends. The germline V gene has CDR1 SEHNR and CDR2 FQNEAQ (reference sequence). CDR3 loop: CASSLEVLGNTIYF. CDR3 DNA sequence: TGTGCCAGCAGCTTAGAGGTACTCGGAAACACCATATATTTT.

CDR3 sequence: CASSLEAGLKAFF. The CDR3 region has the DNA TGTGCCAGCAGCTTAGAAGCAGGGCTTAAAGCTTTCTTT. The chain joins TRBV11-2 to TRBJ1-1, with D perhaps TRBD1 (5 bases). The V gene's germline CDR1 is SGHAT and CDR2 FQNNGV. This CDR3 has 13 residues. V was trimmed by 0 bases and J by 9 bases, leaving 11 bases between them.

The CDR3 coding sequence is TGCGCCAGCAGTGCGCAGGTCCTCTCTGGAAACACCATATATTTT. Translating gives CASSAQVLSGNTIYF. This rearrangement joins TRBV10-2 to TRBJ1-3, with no clear D. Germline V lookup: CDR1 WSHSY, CDR2 SAAADI. CDR3 length: 15 residues. Deletions cut 4 bases from V and 0 bases from J, with 10 bases between.

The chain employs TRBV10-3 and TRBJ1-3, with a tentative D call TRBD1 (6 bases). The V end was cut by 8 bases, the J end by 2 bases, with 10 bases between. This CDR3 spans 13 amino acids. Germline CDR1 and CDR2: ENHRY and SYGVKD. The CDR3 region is CAIGQPTGNTIYF. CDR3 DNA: TGTGCCATCGGACAGCCAACTGGAAACACCATATATTTT.

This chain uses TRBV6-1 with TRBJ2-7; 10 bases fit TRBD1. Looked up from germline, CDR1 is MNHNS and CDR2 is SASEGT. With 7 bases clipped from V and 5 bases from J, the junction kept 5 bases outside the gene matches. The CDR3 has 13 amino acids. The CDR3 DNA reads TGTGCCAGCATCCGACAGGGGGCCAACGAGCAGTACTTC. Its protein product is CASIRQGANEQYF.

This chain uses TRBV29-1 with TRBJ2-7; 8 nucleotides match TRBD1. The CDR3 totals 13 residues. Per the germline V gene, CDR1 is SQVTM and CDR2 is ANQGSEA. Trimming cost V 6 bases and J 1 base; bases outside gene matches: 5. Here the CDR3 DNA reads TGCAGCGTGACGGGACAGGTATCCTACGAGCAGTACTTC. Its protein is CSVTGQVSYEQYF.

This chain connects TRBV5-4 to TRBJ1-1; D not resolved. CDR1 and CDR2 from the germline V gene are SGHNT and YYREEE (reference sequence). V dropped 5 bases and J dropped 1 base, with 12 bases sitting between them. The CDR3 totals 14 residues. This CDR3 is CASSLKDGNTEAFF. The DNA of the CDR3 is TGTGCCAGCAGTCTCAAAGACGGGAACACTGAAGCTTTCTTT.

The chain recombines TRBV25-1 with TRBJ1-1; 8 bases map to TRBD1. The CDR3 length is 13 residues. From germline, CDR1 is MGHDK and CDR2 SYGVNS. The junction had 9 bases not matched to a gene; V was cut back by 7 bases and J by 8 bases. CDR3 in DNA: TGTGCCAGCAAGAGTGGACAGGGAAAAGAAGCTTTCTTT. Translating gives CASKSGQGKEAFF. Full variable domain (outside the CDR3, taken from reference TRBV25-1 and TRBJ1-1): EADIYQTPRYLVIGTGKKITLECSQTMGHDKMYWYQQDPGMELHLIHYSYGVNSTEKGDLSSESTVSRIRTEHFPLTLESARPSHTSQYLCASKSGQGKEAFFGQGTRLTVV.

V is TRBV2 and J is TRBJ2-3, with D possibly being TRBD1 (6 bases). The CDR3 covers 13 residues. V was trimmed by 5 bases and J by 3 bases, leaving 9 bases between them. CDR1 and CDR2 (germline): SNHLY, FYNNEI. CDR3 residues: CASSLRGTDTQYF. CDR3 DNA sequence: TGTGCCAGCAGTCTCAGGGGTACAGATACGCAGTATTTT.

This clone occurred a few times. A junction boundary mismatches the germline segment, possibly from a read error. The CDR3, as DNA: TGCGCCAGCGGCCAAGAAGGGAACGGGGCGGCCTATAATTCACCCCTCCACTTT. Its protein is CASGQEGNGAAYNSPLHF. The chain links TRBV4-3 to TRBJ1-6, with D perhaps matching TRBD1 (5 bases). Germline-derived CDR1 and CDR2 are LGHNA and YSLEER. This CDR3 spans 18 amino acids.

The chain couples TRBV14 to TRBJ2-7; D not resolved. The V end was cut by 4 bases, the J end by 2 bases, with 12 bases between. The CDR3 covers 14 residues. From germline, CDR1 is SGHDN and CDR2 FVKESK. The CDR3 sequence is CASSPPGRTYEQYF. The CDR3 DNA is TGTGCCAGCAGCCCGCCTGGACGGACCTACGAGCAGTACTTC.

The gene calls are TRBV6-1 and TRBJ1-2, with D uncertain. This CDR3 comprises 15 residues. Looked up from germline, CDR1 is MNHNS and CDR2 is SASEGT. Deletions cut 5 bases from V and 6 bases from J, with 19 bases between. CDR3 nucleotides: TGTGCCAGCAGTCTCCGCGGGAGCGGTTCGGATGGCTACACCTTC. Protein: CASSLRGSGSDGYTF.

Here the CDR3 reads CASSLAMINNSPLHF. The CDR3 nucleotides are TGCGCCAGCAGCTTGGCCATGATCAATAATTCACCCCTCCACTTT. The rearrangement links TRBV5-1 to TRBJ1-6; D gene unclear. The CDR3 contains 15 residues. The germline V gene encodes CDR1 SGHRS and CDR2 YFSETQ. Trimming left V 0 bases short and J 5 bases short, with 9 bases between.

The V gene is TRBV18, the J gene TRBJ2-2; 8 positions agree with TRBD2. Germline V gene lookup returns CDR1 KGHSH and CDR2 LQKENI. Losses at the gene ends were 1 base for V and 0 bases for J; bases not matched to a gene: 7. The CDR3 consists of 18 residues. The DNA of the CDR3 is TGTGCCAGCTCACCACTCGAGGCGGGAGGCGCGAACACCGGGGAGCTGTTTTTT. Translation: CASSPLEAGGANTGELFF.

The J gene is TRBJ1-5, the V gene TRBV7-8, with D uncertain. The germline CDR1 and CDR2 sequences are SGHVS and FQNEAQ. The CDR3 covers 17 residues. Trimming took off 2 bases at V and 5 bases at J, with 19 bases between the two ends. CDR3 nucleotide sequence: TGTGCCAGCAGCTTAAATGGAGCCTCATATGGTGATCAGCCCCAGCATTTT. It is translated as CASSLNGASYGDQPQHF. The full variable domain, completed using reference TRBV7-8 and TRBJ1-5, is GAGVSQSPRYKVAKRGQDVALRCDPISGHVSLFWYQQALGQGPEFLTYFQNEAQLDKSGLPSDRFFAERPEGSVSTLKIQRTQQEDSAVYLCASSLNGASYGDQPQHFGDGTRLSIL.

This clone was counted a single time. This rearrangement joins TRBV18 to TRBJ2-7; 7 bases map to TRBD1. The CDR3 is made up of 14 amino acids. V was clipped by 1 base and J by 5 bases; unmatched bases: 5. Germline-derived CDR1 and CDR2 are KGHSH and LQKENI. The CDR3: CASSPRTGINEQYF. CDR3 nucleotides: TGTGCCAGCTCACCACGGACAGGCATCAACGAGCAGTACTTC. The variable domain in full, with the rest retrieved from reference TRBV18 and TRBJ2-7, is NAGVMQNPRHLVRRRGQEARLRCSPMKGHSHVYWYRQLPEEGLKFMVYLQKENIIDESGMPKERFSAEFPKEGPSILRIQQVVRGDSAAYFCASSPRTGINEQYFGPGTRLTVT.

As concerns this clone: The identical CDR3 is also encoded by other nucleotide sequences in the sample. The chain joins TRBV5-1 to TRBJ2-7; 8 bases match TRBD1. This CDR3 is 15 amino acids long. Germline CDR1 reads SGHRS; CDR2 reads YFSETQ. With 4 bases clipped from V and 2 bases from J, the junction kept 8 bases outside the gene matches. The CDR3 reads CASSQTGTGPYEQYF. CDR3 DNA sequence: TGCGCCAGCAGCCAAACCGGGACAGGACCCTACGAGCAGTACTTC.

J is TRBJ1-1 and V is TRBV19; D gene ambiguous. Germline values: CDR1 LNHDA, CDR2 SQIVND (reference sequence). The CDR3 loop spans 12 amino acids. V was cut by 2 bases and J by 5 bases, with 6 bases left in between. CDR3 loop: CASSIIDTEAFF. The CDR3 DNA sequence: TGTGCCAGTAGTATAATAGATACTGAAGCTTTCTTT.

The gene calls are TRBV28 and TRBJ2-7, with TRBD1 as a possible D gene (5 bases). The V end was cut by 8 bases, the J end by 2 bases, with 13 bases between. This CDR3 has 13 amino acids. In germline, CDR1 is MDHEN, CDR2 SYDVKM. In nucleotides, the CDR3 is TGTGCCAGCGGGGCAGGGCCAACCTACGAGCAGTACTTC. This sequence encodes CASGAGPTYEQYF.

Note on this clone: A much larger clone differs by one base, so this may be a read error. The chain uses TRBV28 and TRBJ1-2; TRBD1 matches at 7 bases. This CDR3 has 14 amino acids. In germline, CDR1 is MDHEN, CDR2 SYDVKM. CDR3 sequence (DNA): TGTGCCAGCAGTCCGCAACCCCGGGACAGTGGCTGCACCTTC. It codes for CASSPQPRDSGCTF.

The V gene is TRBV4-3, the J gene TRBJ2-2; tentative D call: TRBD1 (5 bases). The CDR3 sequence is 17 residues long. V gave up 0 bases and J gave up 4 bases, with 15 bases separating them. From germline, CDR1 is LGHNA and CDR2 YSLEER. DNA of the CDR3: TGCGCCAGCAGCCAAGAGGAAATAAGGGGCCGCACCGGGGAGCTGTTTTTT. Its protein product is CASSQEEIRGRTGELFF.

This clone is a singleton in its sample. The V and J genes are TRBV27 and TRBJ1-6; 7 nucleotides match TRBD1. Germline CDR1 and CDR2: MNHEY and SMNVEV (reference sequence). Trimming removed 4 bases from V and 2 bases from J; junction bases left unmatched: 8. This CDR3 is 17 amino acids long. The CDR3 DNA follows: TGTGCCAGCAGTTCGACAGGGTCTGTCCCCTATAATTCACCCCTCCACTTT. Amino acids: CASSSTGSVPYNSPLHF.

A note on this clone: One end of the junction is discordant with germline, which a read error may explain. The CDR3 loop reads CASSFTTNGELFF. The CDR3 region has the DNA TGTGCTAGCAGTTTCACTACAAACGGGGAGCTGTTTTTT. The chain is built from TRBV7-7 and TRBJ2-2; D gene ambiguous. Germline assignment: CDR1 SSHAT and CDR2 FNYEAQ (reference sequence). CDR3 length equals 13 residues. Looking up the rest from reference TRBV7-7 and TRBJ2-2 gives the full variable domain: GAGVSQSPRYKVTKRGQDVTLRCDPISSHATLYWYQQALGQGPEFLTYFNYEAQPDKSGLPSDRFSAERPEGSISTLTIQRTEQRDSAMYRCASSFTTNGELFFGEGSRLTVL.

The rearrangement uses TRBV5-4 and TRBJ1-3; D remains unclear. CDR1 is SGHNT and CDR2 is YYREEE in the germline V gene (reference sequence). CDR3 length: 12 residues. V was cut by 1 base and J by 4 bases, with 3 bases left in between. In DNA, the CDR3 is TGTGCCAGCAGCTTGAGAGGAAACACCATATATTTT. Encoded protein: CASSLRGNTIYF.

In DNA, the CDR3 is TGTGCCAGCAGTTCAGGATCTCATACGCAGTATTTT. This codes for CASSSGSHTQYF. This rearrangement joins TRBV6-5 to TRBJ2-3; D gene uncertain. Per germline, CDR1 MNHEY and CDR2 SVGAGI. V shed 4 bases and J shed 7 bases, with 9 bases lying between them. This CDR3 is 12 amino acids long.

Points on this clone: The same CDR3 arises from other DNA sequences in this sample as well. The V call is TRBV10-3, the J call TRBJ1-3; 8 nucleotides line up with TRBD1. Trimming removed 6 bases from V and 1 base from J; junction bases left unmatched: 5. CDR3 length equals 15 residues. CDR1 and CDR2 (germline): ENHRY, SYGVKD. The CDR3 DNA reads TGTGCCATCAGAGGGACAGGCACTTCTGGAAACACCATATATTTT. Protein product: CAIRGTGTSGNTIYF.

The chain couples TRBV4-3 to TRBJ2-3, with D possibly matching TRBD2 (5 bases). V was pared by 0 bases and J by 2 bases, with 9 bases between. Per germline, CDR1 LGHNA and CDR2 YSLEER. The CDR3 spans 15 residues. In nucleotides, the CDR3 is TGCGCCAGCAGCCAAGAAGGAGCGGCCACAGATACGCAGTATTTT. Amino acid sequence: CASSQEGAATDTQYF.

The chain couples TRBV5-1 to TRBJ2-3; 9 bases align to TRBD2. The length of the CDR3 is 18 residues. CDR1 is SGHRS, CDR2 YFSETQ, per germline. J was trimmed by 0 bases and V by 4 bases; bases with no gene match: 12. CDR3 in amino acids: CASSRDGASGASTDTQYF. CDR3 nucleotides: TGCGCCAGCAGCAGAGATGGAGCTAGCGGGGCTAGCACAGATACGCAGTATTTT.

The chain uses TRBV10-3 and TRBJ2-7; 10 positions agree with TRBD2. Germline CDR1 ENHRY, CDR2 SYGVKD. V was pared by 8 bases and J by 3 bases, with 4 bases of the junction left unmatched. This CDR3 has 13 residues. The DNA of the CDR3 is TGTGCCATCGGTCCTAGCGGGAGCTACGAGCAGTACTTC. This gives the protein CAIGPSGSYEQYF.